Each of the 30 T cell receptor beta chains below was sequenced from the same sample in a study of blood T cell repertoires in COVID-19. The protocol was immunoSEQ multiplex PCR, while the TCRdb copy is restricted to in-frame clones and leaves out a portion. The sample holds about 210,000 clones, 80% seen once. Sequenced material: peripheral blood. The source of these receptors is a woman aged 70-85 years with acute or convalescent COVID-19.

This clone came up a few times. This sequence joins TRBV29-1 and TRBJ1-1; no clear D gene. Germline CDR1 reads SQVTM; CDR2 reads ANQGSEA. The CDR3 is 12 residues long. V dropped 6 bases and J dropped 8 bases, with 16 bases sitting between them. This CDR3 reads CSVELGRREAFF. The CDR3 DNA sequence: TGCAGCGTAGAGCTTGGCCGGAGGGAAGCTTTCTTT.

V is TRBV24-1 and J is TRBJ1-1, with 9 bases aligning to TRBD1. After removal of 5 bases from V and 3 bases from J, the junction contained 9 bases not matched to a gene. This CDR3 has 16 amino acids. Germline CDR1 and CDR2: KGHDR and SFDVKD. CDR3 nucleotides: TGTGCCACCAGTGCCCGGGACAGGGCAGGGTACACTGAAGCTTTCTTT. Protein sequence: CATSARDRAGYTEAFF.

This chain links TRBV19 with TRBJ1-4; 11 bases align to TRBD1. The V and J ends lost 6 bases and 7 bases, in that order; junction bases with no gene match: 1. The CDR3 spans 13 residues. Germline assignment: CDR1 LNHDA and CDR2 SQIVND (reference sequence). CDR3 region: CASRGTGGEKLFF. The CDR3 nucleotides read TGTGCCAGTAGGGGGACAGGGGGTGAAAAACTGTTTTTT.

This clone has only a few counts. The V call is TRBV6-5, the J call TRBJ2-1, with D possibly matching TRBD1 (6 bases). The CDR3 consists of 13 residues. Trimming took 7 bases from V and 4 from J, leaving 11 bases between them. The germline CDR1 and CDR2 sequences are MNHEY and SVGAGI. CDR3 sequence reads: CASTGQLYNEQFF. In DNA form, the CDR3 reads TGTGCCAGCACGGGACAACTTTACAATGAGCAGTTCTTC.

The chain has TRBV28 and TRBJ2-2; TRBD2 matches at 10 bases. The V gene's germline CDR1 is MDHEN and CDR2 SYDVKM. The ends lost 6 bases at V and 7 bases at J; junction bases unmatched: 11. The CDR3 sequence is 16 residues long. The CDR3 sequence: CASSDASGGFGGELFF. The CDR3, as DNA: TGTGCCAGCAGCGATGCTAGCGGGGGTTTCGGCGGGGAGCTGTTTTTT.

The rearrangement uses TRBV5-1 and TRBJ2-1, with D tentatively TRBD1 (6 bases). Trimming cost V 2 bases and J 6 bases, with 15 bases left between them. This CDR3 has 15 amino acids. Germline CDR1 reads SGHRS; CDR2 reads YFSETQ. CDR3 nucleotide sequence: TGCGCCAGCAGCTTCTCGCCAGGGGTCCTCAATGAGCAGTTCTTC. Encoded protein: CASSFSPGVLNEQFF.

CDR3 amino acids: CGEGALEQYF. As DNA, the CDR3 is TGTGGAGAGGGGGCGCTTGAGCAGTACTTC. The rearrangement uses TRBV11-2 and TRBJ2-7; 7 bases map to TRBD1. The CDR3 is made up of 10 amino acids. Germline values: CDR1 SGHAT, CDR2 FQNNGV. The full variable domain, its missing parts supplied by reference TRBV11-2 and TRBJ2-7, is EAGVAQSPRYKIIEKRQSVAFWCNPISGHATLYWYQQILGQGPKLLIQFQNNGVVDDSQLPKDRFSAERLKGVDSTLKIQPAKLEDSAVYLCGEGALEQYFGPGTRLTVT.

V is TRBV7-3 and J is TRBJ2-1, with a weak D call TRBD2 (5 bases). Trimming stripped 0 bases from V and 7 bases from J, with 13 bases between. CDR3 length equals 15 residues. Germline assignment: CDR1 SGHTA and CDR2 FQGTGA. The CDR3 sequence: CASSLTGEVGNEQFF. The CDR3 DNA sequence: TGTGCCAGCAGCTTAACCGGGGAAGTCGGAAATGAGCAGTTCTTC.

This chain links TRBV19 with TRBJ2-1; weak D call: TRBD2 (5 bases). The CDR3 is 14 amino acids. Germline assignment: CDR1 LNHDA and CDR2 SQIVND (reference sequence). V was trimmed by 7 bases and J by 6 bases, leaving 16 bases between them. The CDR3: CASNQPGSPNEQFF. Written as DNA, the CDR3 is TGTGCCAGTAATCAGCCGGGGTCCCCCAATGAGCAGTTCTTC.

Worth noting for this clone: An end of the junction does not agree with germline; a read error may underlie this. This chain links TRBV6-5 with TRBJ2-7, with 10 nucleotides matching TRBD1. The CDR3 runs to 13 residues. CDR1 and CDR2 (germline): MNHEY, SVGAGI. CDR3 coding DNA: TGTGCCAGCAGTGACTCGGACAGGGGGAAAAAGTACTTC. This translates into CASSDSDRGKKYF.

This chain uses TRBV30 with TRBJ1-3; D not resolved. This CDR3 is 12 amino acids long. V lost 3 bases to trimming and J lost 4 bases, with 7 bases between them. Germline assignment: CDR1 GTSNPN and CDR2 SVGIG (reference sequence). As DNA, the CDR3 is TGTGCCTGGAGCCCGGGAGGAAACACCATATATTTT. Amino acid sequence: CAWSPGGNTIYF. The complete variable domain, with remaining parts taken from reference TRBV30 and TRBJ1-3, reads SQTIHQWPATLVQPVGSPLSLECTVEGTSNPNLYWYRQAAGRGLQLLFYSVGIGQISSEVPQNLSASRPQDRQFILSSKKLLLSDSGFYLCAWSPGGNTIYFGEGSWLTVV.

CDR3 nucleotide sequence: TGTGCCAGTGGGTTGACAGAAAATTCACCCCTCCACTTT. It is translated as CASGLTENSPLHF. V and J are TRBV6-4 and TRBJ1-6, with D possibly being TRBD1 (5 bases). The CDR3 spans 13 residues. The germline V and J ends were trimmed by 9 bases and 7 bases, with 13 bases remaining between them. CDR1 and CDR2 from the germline V gene are MRHNA and SNTAGT.

This sequence joins TRBV7-6 and TRBJ2-2; possibly TRBD2 for D (6 bases). The CDR3 runs to 13 residues. Germline lookup yields CDR1 SGHVS and CDR2 FNYEAQ. With 11 bases removed from V and 1 base from J, the gap between germline ends came to 11 bases. The CDR3 DNA reads as TGTGCCTCCGGGACTTTGAACACCGGGGAGCTGTTTTTT. As protein: CASGTLNTGELFF.

Remarks on this clone: This CDR3 fails to terminate in the conserved phenylalanine or tryptophan, so it likely reflects a read error. V is TRBV19 and J is TRBJ1-5; 9 bases are a match to TRBD1. This CDR3 is 19 amino acids long. Germline V gene lookup returns CDR1 LNHDA and CDR2 SQIVND (reference sequence). J lost 3 bases, V lost 1 base, and 13 bases had no gene match. The CDR3 here is CASSIGGQGILTFNQPQHL. CDR3 sequence (DNA): TGTGCCAGTAGTATAGGGGGACAGGGAATATTAACTTTCAATCAGCCCCAGCATCTT.

This chain connects TRBV7-9 to TRBJ1-4; 11 nucleotides line up with TRBD1. V gave up 5 bases and J gave up 2 bases; unmatched junction bases: 7. The germline gives CDR1 SEHNR, CDR2 FQNEAQ (reference sequence). CDR3 length: 17 amino acids. The CDR3 DNA reads TGTGCCAGCAGCCCGGACAGGGGGCGCATCACTAATGAAAAACTGTTTTTT. The encoded protein is CASSPDRGRITNEKLFF.

The rearrangement joins TRBV3-1 (or the pseudogene TRBV3-2) to TRBJ2-3; 8 bases are shared with TRBD2. V was pared by 5 bases and J by 1 base, with 5 bases of the junction left unmatched. Germline V gene sequence: CDR1 LGHDT, CDR2 YNNKEL (reference sequence). This CDR3 has 15 residues. CDR3 sequence (DNA): TGTGCCAGCAGCTTAACAGCGGGGGGCACAGATACGCAGTATTTT. It translates to CASSLTAGGTDTQYF.

V gene TRBV7-9 combines with J gene TRBJ2-3; TRBD2 matches at 7 bases. V lost 1 base and J lost 6; bases outside the gene matches: 10. CDR3 length: 16 amino acids. CDR1 SEHNR and CDR2 FQNEAQ come from the germline V gene (reference sequence). The CDR3 spells CASSLGASGPLDTQYF. In DNA form, the CDR3 reads TGTGCCAGCAGCTTAGGGGCTAGCGGACCCCTCGATACGCAGTATTTT. Complete variable domain (other parts from reference TRBV7-9 and TRBJ2-3): DTGVSQNPRHKITKRGQNVTFRCDPISEHNRLYWYRQTLGQGPEFLTYFQNEAQLEKSRLLSDRFSAERPKGSFSTLEIQRTEQGDSAMYLCASSLGASGPLDTQYFGPGTRLTVL.

The V and J genes are TRBV6-5 and TRBJ1-2; TRBD1 is a possible D gene (5 bases). The CDR3 loop spans 13 amino acids. V was shortened by 2 bases and J by 3 bases, with 7 bases between the two germline ends. Looked up from germline, CDR1 is MNHEY and CDR2 is SVGAGI. CDR3 sequence (DNA): TGTGCCAGCAGTTACGGGGCCGACTATGGCTACACCTTC. Its translation: CASSYGADYGYTF.

V is TRBV9 and J is TRBJ1-5; D not resolved. Trimming pared 0 bases from V and 3 bases from J, leaving 10 bases between. The germline gives CDR1 SGDLS, CDR2 YYNGEE. The CDR3 length is 15 residues. The CDR3 here is CASSVDHSINQPQHF. Written as DNA, the CDR3 is TGTGCCAGCAGCGTAGATCACAGTATCAATCAGCCCCAGCATTTT.

This chain connects TRBV30 to TRBJ1-3, with TRBD1 matching 7 bases. Germline V gene lookup returns CDR1 GTSNPN and CDR2 SVGIG (reference sequence). The CDR3 has 14 amino acids. Germline trimming cut 4 bases from V and 0 bases from J; bases unmatched to any gene: 3. The CDR3: CAWNGDSSGNTIYF. The CDR3 DNA reads as TGTGCCTGGAATGGGGACAGCTCTGGAAACACCATATATTTT. The entire variable domain, with the rest obtained from reference TRBV30 and TRBJ1-3, is as follows: SQTIHQWPATLVQPVGSPLSLECTVEGTSNPNLYWYRQAAGRGLQLLFYSVGIGQISSEVPQNLSASRPQDRQFILSSKKLLLSDSGFYLCAWNGDSSGNTIYFGEGSWLTVV.

The rearrangement joins TRBV24-1 to TRBJ2-3; 8 bases agree with TRBD1. Germline lookup yields CDR1 KGHDR and CDR2 SFDVKD. The V segment lost 3 bases and the J segment 1 base; nucleotides outside the gene matches: 8. The CDR3 totals 17 residues. In DNA, the CDR3 is TGTGCCACCAGTGATGTAACCGGGACAGGCGGCACAGATACGCAGTATTTT. This translates into CATSDVTGTGGTDTQYF.

The chain is built from TRBV7-2 and TRBJ2-3, with 13 nucleotides matching TRBD2. V lost 6 bases and J lost 6; bases outside the gene matches: 6. Looked up from germline, CDR1 is SGHTA and CDR2 is FQGNSA. CDR3 size: 15 residues. The CDR3: CASRVGLAGVDTQYF. CDR3 DNA: TGTGCCAGCAGGGTAGGACTAGCGGGGGTTGATACGCAGTATTTT. The full variable domain, completed using reference TRBV7-2 and TRBJ2-3, is GAGVSQSPSNKVTEKGKDVELRCDPISGHTALYWYRQSLGQGLEFLIYFQGNSAPDKSGLPSDRFSAERTGGSVSTLTIQRTQQEDSAVYLCASRVGLAGVDTQYFGPGTRLTVL.

The sample holds one count of this clone. The genes are TRBV15 and TRBJ2-7; D is unresolved. The CDR3 totals 11 residues. Germline CDR1 reads LNHNV; CDR2 reads YYDKDF (reference sequence). V dropped 0 bases and J dropped 7 bases, with 4 bases sitting between them. The CDR3 bases are TGTGCCACCAGCAGAGAATCGGAGCAGTACGTC. Translated, it gives CATSRESEQYV.

This clone was seen once. The chain is built from TRBV5-5 and TRBJ2-3, with 9 bases aligning to TRBD1. This CDR3 region has 14 residues. The germline CDR1 and CDR2 sequences are SGHKS and YYEKEE (reference sequence). V trimming: 3 bases; J trimming: 4 bases; junction bases outside the gene matches: 3. CDR3 loop: CASSSGQGPDTQYF. As DNA, the CDR3 is TGTGCCAGCAGCTCAGGACAGGGGCCAGATACGCAGTATTTT.

This clone has just a few counts. The chain combines TRBV29-1 with TRBJ1-2; possibly TRBD1 for D (6 bases). The germline gives CDR1 SQVTM, CDR2 ANQGSEA. The CDR3 covers 12 residues. Deletions cut 3 bases from V and 6 bases from J, with 11 bases between. CDR3 loop: CSVEGAVDGYTF. DNA of the CDR3: TGCAGCGTTGAGGGGGCAGTGGATGGCTACACCTTC.

V and J are TRBV10-3 and TRBJ2-7; D call uncertain. V was trimmed by 3 bases and J by 5 bases, leaving 5 bases between them. The CDR3 covers 11 residues. Germline CDR1 and CDR2: ENHRY and SYGVKD. CDR3 DNA: TGTGCCATCAGTGACAGAAACGAGCAGTACGTC. Translating gives CAISDRNEQYV.

This chain connects TRBV11-2 to TRBJ1-1; a weak D match, TRBD1 (5 bases). CDR1 and CDR2 (germline): SGHAT, FQNNGV. V was pared by 1 base and J by 1 base, with 10 bases between. The CDR3 contains 15 residues. The CDR3 loop reads CASSLGGGANTEAFF. The CDR3, as DNA: TGTGCCAGCAGCTTAGGGGGAGGGGCGAACACTGAAGCTTTCTTT.

This rearrangement joins TRBV11-1 to TRBJ2-5; D is possibly TRBD2 (6 bases). The CDR3 length is 15 residues. The germline V gene encodes CDR1 SGHAT and CDR2 FQDESV (reference sequence). Deletions cut 6 bases from V and 4 bases from J, with 18 bases between. CDR3 region: CASSSLASGGETQYF. The CDR3 DNA sequence: TGTGCCAGCAGTTCGCTAGCGTCGGGCGGAGAGACCCAGTACTTC.

The chain employs TRBV7-2 and TRBJ2-1, with 10 nucleotides matching TRBD2. The CDR3 totals 16 residues. J gave up 2 bases and V 1 base, and 2 bases lay outside the gene matches. From germline, CDR1 is SGHTA and CDR2 FQGNSA. The CDR3 sequence is CASSLDLAGAYNEQFF. The CDR3 nucleotides read TGTGCCAGCAGCTTAGATCTAGCGGGGGCCTACAATGAGCAGTTCTTC.

V and J are TRBV6-6 and TRBJ1-5; 9 bases agree with TRBD1. There are 15 residues in the CDR3. Losses at the gene ends were 8 bases for V and 2 bases for J; bases not matched to a gene: 7. Germline lookup yields CDR1 MNHNY and CDR2 SVGAGI (reference sequence). CDR3 bases: TGTGCCAGCTCAAACAGGGGGCTTCGCAATCAGCCCCAGCATTTT. This sequence encodes CASSNRGLRNQPQHF.